This entry features one TCR beta chain sequence. Its cognate antigen is unknown. TCRdb used MiXCR to reprocess the 5' RACE reads, holding one entry per CDR3 protein. The sample holds some 320,000 distinct CDR3 sequences, 4.1% seen once. The data were taken from a study of T cells after yellow fever vaccination. Turning to the study itself: Libraries from low-cell-number fractions were prepared with the SMART-Seq v4 Ultra Low Input RNA kit.

Overall study results and limits: Clones from primary vaccination mostly reappeared after the booster (roughly 97% CD4, over 85% CD8). Overlap between CD4 and CD8 compartments was detected for a small share of clonotypes.

Per germline, CDR1 LGHDT and CDR2 YNNKEL (reference sequence). Trimming took 4 bases from V and 5 from J, leaving 9 bases between them. The CDR3 length is 14 residues. The chain has TRBV3-1 and TRBJ1-6, with D unclear. This specimen was PBMCs, taken 5 days after the yellow fever booster vaccination. This receptor was obtained from a man aged 18 to 35 who received the YFV17D yellow fever vaccine. The CDR3 region is CASSLLTDNSPLHF. The CDR3 DNA is TGTGCCAGCAGCCTCTTGACGGATAATTCACCCCTCCACTTT.